The 17 T cell receptor beta chains reported below all come from one sample, sequenced in a study of blood T cell repertoires in COVID-19. Assay: immunoSEQ multiplex PCR; the TCRdb copy retains only in-frame clones and omits some. The table has under 300,000 clones, 75% to 90% seen once. The source material was peripheral blood. The receptors stem from a man aged 60-69 years who had recovered from COVID-19.

The chain combines TRBV5-1 with TRBJ2-3; the match to TRBD2 covers 8 bases. With 0 bases clipped from V and 3 bases from J, the junction kept 3 bases outside the gene matches. CDR1 is SGHRS, CDR2 YFSETQ, per germline. The CDR3 consists of 15 residues. Written as DNA, the CDR3 is TGCGCCAGCAGCTTGGGAAGCGGGGGTACAGATACGCAGTATTTT. Translation: CASSLGSGGTDTQYF.

The V and J genes are TRBV24-1 and TRBJ2-2; the D gene is possibly TRBD2 (5 bases). V was cut by 4 bases and J by 4 bases, with 6 bases left in between. The CDR3 runs 13 residues. CDR1 and CDR2 from the germline V gene are KGHDR and SFDVKD. The CDR3 here is CATSEGSTGELFF. DNA for the CDR3: TGTGCCACCAGTGAAGGGAGCACCGGGGAGCTGTTTTTT.

The chain recombines TRBV19 with TRBJ1-6; D is undetermined. The CDR3 sequence is 15 residues long. The V gene lost 4 bases and the J gene lost 6 bases, with 13 bases spanning the gap. Germline CDR1 LNHDA, CDR2 SQIVND (reference sequence). The CDR3: CASSSPYVSNSPLHF. CDR3 DNA sequence: TGTGCCAGTAGTAGCCCCTACGTTTCTAATTCACCCCTCCACTTT.

CDR3: CASTSGGGIYGYTF. CDR3 nucleotides: TGTGCCAGCACCAGCGGAGGCGGAATCTATGGCTACACCTTC. This chain connects TRBV5-4 to TRBJ1-2; D is unresolved. CDR1 is SGHNT and CDR2 is YYREEE in the germline V gene (reference sequence). The CDR3 is made up of 14 amino acids. Trimming left V 6 bases short and J 4 bases short, with 16 bases between.

This clone occurred a few times. J is TRBJ2-7 and V is TRBV5-1; D possibly corresponds to TRBD1 (6 bases). V was shortened by 4 bases and J by 3 bases, with 14 bases between the two germline ends. Germline CDR1 and CDR2: SGHRS and YFSETQ. The CDR3 has 14 residues. The CDR3 reads CASSITGMHYEQYF. The CDR3 DNA is TGCGCCAGCAGCATCACAGGGATGCACTACGAGCAGTACTTC.

This clone turned up a few times. The V call is TRBV2, the J call TRBJ1-3; D call uncertain. The V gene's germline CDR1 is SNHLY and CDR2 FYNNEI. This CDR3 contains 12 residues. V shed 3 bases and J shed 5 bases, with 5 bases lying between them. For the CDR3, the DNA is TGTGCCAGCAGTGACAATCGAAACACCATATATTTT. Its protein is CASSDNRNTIYF.

This clone has a handful of counts. The V call is TRBV2, the J call TRBJ1-6; 8 bases match TRBD1. J gave up 7 bases and V 8 bases, and 10 bases lay outside the gene matches. The CDR3 sequence is 15 residues long. Per the germline V gene, CDR1 is SNHLY and CDR2 is FYNNEI. Written as DNA, the CDR3 is TGTGCCAGCTATGAGACAGGGGTGTCAAATTCACCCCTCCACTTT. This encodes CASYETGVSNSPLHF.

The DNA of the CDR3 is TGTGCCAGCAGCCATAAACAGGCGACCACAGATACGCAGTATTTT. It specifies CASSHKQATTDTQYF. The chain carries TRBV14 and TRBJ2-3; maybe TRBD1 (5 bases). CDR3 length: 15 residues. Germline CDR1 reads SGHDN; CDR2 reads FVKESK. V lost 3 bases to trimming and J lost 2 bases, with 12 bases between them.

The chain couples TRBV2 to TRBJ1-5; 11 nucleotides line up with TRBD1. This CDR3 is built from 15 residues. The junction had 8 bases not matched to a gene; V was cut back by 8 bases and J by 5 bases. Per the germline V gene, CDR1 is SNHLY and CDR2 is FYNNEI. The CDR3 region is CASGKPGQGDQPQHF. The DNA of the CDR3 is TGTGCCAGCGGCAAGCCGGGACAGGGGGATCAGCCCCAGCATTTT. The variable domain in full, completed from reference TRBV2 and TRBJ1-5, reads EPEVTQTPSHQVTQMGQEVILRCVPISNHLYFYWYRQILGQKVEFLVSFYNNEISEKSEIFDDQFSVERPDGSNFTLKIRSTKLEDSAMYFCASGKPGQGDQPQHFGDGTRLSIL.

For this clone: Other DNA sequences of this sample code for an identical CDR3. The chain uses TRBV12-5 and TRBJ1-1; 7 nucleotides match TRBD1. The J segment lost 4 bases and the V segment lost 6 bases, leaving 5 bases of the junction unmatched. The germline V gene encodes CDR1 LGHNT and CDR2 FRNRAP. CDR3 length: 13 residues. CDR3 DNA sequence: TGTGCTAGTGGGAGGACAGGCCCCACTGAAGCTTTCTTT. It is translated as CASGRTGPTEAFF.

This chain uses TRBV19 with TRBJ1-5; weak D call: TRBD1 (6 bases). V was pared by 5 bases and J by 6 bases, with 14 bases between. Germline CDR1 is LNHDA and CDR2 is SQIVND (reference sequence). This CDR3 comprises 14 residues. The CDR3 sequence is CASSSQGRAQPQHF. CDR3 DNA: TGTGCCAGTAGTTCTCAGGGGAGGGCTCAGCCCCAGCATTTT.

This chain connects TRBV20-1 to TRBJ2-5; tentatively, D is TRBD2 (6 bases). V was clipped by 3 bases and J by 5 bases, with 19 bases between them. The germline gives CDR1 DFQATT, CDR2 SNEGSKA (reference sequence). This CDR3 region has 15 residues. CDR3 DNA sequence: TGCAGTGCTAGTCCCCCGGGGGTAAAGGGGGAGACCCAGTACTTC. It specifies CSASPPGVKGETQYF.

The chain recombines TRBV5-1 with TRBJ2-5, with TRBD2 matching over 8 bases. CDR1 is SGHRS, CDR2 YFSETQ, per germline. This CDR3 is 15 amino acids long. V trimming: 4 bases; J trimming: 0 bases; junction bases outside the gene matches: 5. The CDR3 region has the DNA TGCGCCAGCAGCCGCGGGGGGTCGTACCAAGAGACCCAGTACTTC. Translated: CASSRGGSYQETQYF.

This clone was observed a handful of times. This chain connects TRBV19 to TRBJ1-6; D uncertain. Looked up from germline, CDR1 is LNHDA and CDR2 is SQIVND (reference sequence). Trimming pared 1 base from V and 10 bases from J, leaving 23 bases between. The CDR3 length is 18 residues. The CDR3 region has the DNA TGTGCCAGTAGTATAGGGCCATCTGTCCTCGGGGAGAACTCACCCCTCCACTTT. Translating it yields CASSIGPSVLGENSPLHF.

This clone appeared a few times. V usage is TRBV19 and J usage is TRBJ1-1; D not resolved. The CDR3 has 12 residues. V lost 4 bases and J lost 1, with 4 bases in between. CDR1 LNHDA and CDR2 SQIVND come from the germline V gene (reference sequence). This CDR3 reads CASSTGNTEAFF. The CDR3 DNA reads as TGTGCCAGTAGTACAGGGAACACTGAAGCTTTCTTT.

The gene calls are TRBV7-9 and TRBJ1-3, with 8 bases fitting TRBD1. J gave up 2 bases and V 0 bases, and 3 bases lay outside the gene matches. From germline, CDR1 is SEHNR and CDR2 FQNEAQ (reference sequence). The CDR3 extends over 16 amino acids. CDR3 loop: CASSLAETGAGNTIYF. The CDR3, as DNA: TGTGCCAGCAGCTTAGCGGAGACAGGGGCTGGAAACACCATATATTTT.

The V gene is TRBV21-1, the J gene TRBJ2-1; TRBD1 is the table's D call, not checked against the DNA. TRBV21-1 counts as a pseudogene. CDR3 length equals 16 residues. The CDR3, as DNA: TGTGCCAGCGGAGTAGGGGGCACATACAAAGACGATGAGCAGTTCTTC. As protein: CASGVGGTYKDDEQFF.